Below are 25 T cell receptor beta chains sequenced from a single sample in a study of T cells in Graves' hyperthyroidism and ophthalmopathy. TCR beta CDR3 regions were amplified from RNA transcripts. During a first-round RT-PCR of the TCR CDR3, the HTBI primer set was used. TCRdb re-derived calls from the multiplex PCR reads in MiXCR, one entry per CDR3 protein. Counted here are around 600,000 distinct CDR3 sequences, about 14% occurring once; the ten biggest clones make up roughly an eighth. The sequenced material came from blood. The receptors come from a woman aged 45-59 years with Graves' ophthalmopathy.

In its sample, this clonotype was seen many times. This chain links TRBV12-3 or TRBV12-4 with TRBJ2-3, with 8 bases aligning to TRBD2. Trimming removed 5 bases from V and 4 bases from J; junction bases left unmatched: 8. The CDR3 length is 15 residues. The CDR3 loop is CASSISGKGPDTQYF. The CDR3 bases are TGTGCCAGCAGTATTAGCGGGAAGGGACCAGATACGCAGTATTTT.

The chain uses TRBV15 and TRBJ2-1; no reliable D call. V dropped 8 bases and J dropped 2 bases, with 16 bases sitting between them. CDR3 size: 15 residues. In germline, CDR1 is LNHNV, CDR2 YYDKDF (reference sequence). Here the CDR3 reads CATSPVRAAYNEQFF. The CDR3 nucleotides read TGTGCCACCTCCCCTGTTCGGGCCGCCTACAATGAGCAGTTCTTC.

The chain uses TRBV15 and TRBJ2-2; TRBD1 matches 7 bases. Germline V lookup: CDR1 LNHNV, CDR2 YYDKDF (reference sequence). The CDR3 is made up of 16 amino acids. Unmatched junction bases numbered 7, after V lost 5 bases and J lost 1 base. In DNA, the CDR3 is TGTGCCACCAGCTCTCTGGGACAGAGGAACACCGGGGAGCTGTTTTTT. Translating it yields CATSSLGQRNTGELFF.

The chain couples TRBV6-2 or TRBV6-3 to TRBJ2-1; D remains ambiguous. Trimming shortened V by 1 base and J by 9 bases, and 7 bases separated the two germline ends. CDR3 length: 12 residues. Looked up from germline, CDR1 is MNHEY and CDR2 is SVGEGT. CDR3 in DNA: TGTGCCAGCAGTTACTTATTAAGTGAGCAGTTCTTC. The encoded protein is CASSYLLSEQFF.

This clonotype was recorded many times. This chain joins TRBV12-3 or TRBV12-4 and TRBJ2-5, with D perhaps given as TRBD1 or TRBD2 (5 bases each). The ends were cut back, 1 base at V and 13 bases at J, with 13 bases in the middle. CDR3 length equals 12 residues. The CDR3 coding sequence is TGTGCCAGCAGTTTAGGGAGACGGGGCCCGTACTTC. Protein: CASSLGRRGPYF.

There are many counts of this clonotype. The chain's CDR3 is CASSFTYEQYF. The CDR3 DNA follows: TGTGCCAGCAGTTTTACTTACGAGCAGTACTTC. J is TRBJ2-7 and V is TRBV6-1; no definite D call. Trimming left V 5 bases short and J 4 bases short, with 6 bases between. The CDR3 is 11 residues long. Germline values: CDR1 MNHNS, CDR2 SASEGT.

This clonotype was recorded many times. The chain couples TRBV20-1 to TRBJ1-1; D is uncertain. Germline assignment: CDR1 DFQATT and CDR2 SNEGSKA (reference sequence). Trimming took 3 bases from V and 8 from J, leaving 10 bases between them. This CDR3 is built from 11 residues. CDR3 in amino acids: CSASTKGEAFF. CDR3 sequence (DNA): TGCAGTGCTAGTACGAAAGGGGAAGCTTTCTTT.

The V and J genes are TRBV9 and TRBJ2-2; 7 bases are a match to TRBD2. Germline assignment: CDR1 SGDLS and CDR2 YYNGEE. Trimming cost V 0 bases and J 5 bases; bases outside gene matches: 4. CDR3 length equals 15 residues. The CDR3 loop reads CASSVGGGRTGELFF. CDR3 sequence (DNA): TGTGCCAGCAGCGTAGGGGGCGGGAGAACCGGGGAGCTGTTTTTT.

The chain is built from TRBV28 and TRBJ2-2, with D possibly matching TRBD2 (6 bases). Germline values: CDR1 MDHEN, CDR2 SYDVKM. The CDR3 has 16 residues. The V end was cut by 1 base, the J end by 4 bases, with 13 bases between. This CDR3 reads CASSLFVGGGTGELFF. DNA of the CDR3: TGTGCCAGCAGTTTATTCGTGGGAGGCGGCACCGGGGAGCTGTTTTTT.

Note on this clonotype: Being one base from a much bigger clone, this may be a read error. The chain combines TRBV28 with TRBJ2-7; D gene ambiguous. From germline, CDR1 is MDHEN and CDR2 SYDVKM. This CDR3 comprises 13 residues. The CDR3 is CAGSLGPTYEQYF. The DNA for the CDR3 is TGTGCCGGCAGCCTCGGACCAACCTACGAGCAGTACTTC.

This clonotype was recorded at least ten times. The chain is built from TRBV15 and TRBJ2-7; 12 nucleotides align to TRBD2. From germline, CDR1 is LNHNV and CDR2 YYDKDF (reference sequence). J lost 2 bases, V lost 0 bases, and 8 bases had no gene match. The CDR3 covers 18 residues. For the CDR3, the DNA is TGTGCCACCAGCAGAGAGGGGTTCGGACTAGCGGGAACCTACGAGCAGTACTTC. Translation: CATSREGFGLAGTYEQYF.

This clonotype appeared many times. The V and J genes are TRBV5-1 and TRBJ2-1; 9 bases match TRBD2. The germline V gene encodes CDR1 SGHRS and CDR2 YFSETQ. The CDR3 is made up of 17 amino acids. With V trimmed by 0 bases and J by 5 bases, 9 bases remained unmatched. This CDR3 reads CASSLASLAGTNNEQFF. The CDR3 nucleotides read TGCGCCAGCAGCTTGGCGAGTCTAGCGGGGACGAACAATGAGCAGTTCTTC. Supplemented by reference TRBV5-1 and TRBJ2-1, the full variable domain reads KAGVTQTPRYLIKTRGQQVTLSCSPISGHRSVSWYQQTPGQGLQFLFEYFSETQRNKGNFPGRFSGRQFSNSRSEMNVSTLELGDSALYLCASSLASLAGTNNEQFFGPGTRLTVL.

This clonotype showed up many times. This chain uses TRBV12-3 or TRBV12-4 with TRBJ1-4; D possibly corresponds to TRBD1 (5 bases). The CDR3 totals 14 residues. The V and J ends lost 6 bases and 8 bases respectively, with 16 bases between them. CDR3 in DNA: TGTGCCAGCAGATCCGTGGGGGTGAAAGAAAAACTGTTTTTT. Protein product: CASRSVGVKEKLFF.

The rearrangement joins TRBV4-3 to TRBJ2-7, with D tentatively TRBD1 (6 bases). Germline CDR1 is LGHNA and CDR2 is YSLEER. Trimming pared 3 bases from V and 4 bases from J, leaving 16 bases between. The CDR3 length is 15 residues. The CDR3 bases are TGCGCCAGCAGCCATTCGCTAGCAGGGACATACGAGCAGTACTTC. As protein: CASSHSLAGTYEQYF.

This clonotype was recorded many times. The rearrangement uses TRBV7-2 and TRBJ1-2; TRBD1 might be the D (6 bases). The CDR3 loop spans 15 amino acids. Germline loops: CDR1 SGHTA, CDR2 FQGNSA. V shed 1 base and J shed 7 bases, with 16 bases lying between them. CDR3 residues: CASSLGDTKTGGYTF. The CDR3 region has the DNA TGTGCCAGCAGCTTAGGGGACACCAAAACTGGTGGCTACACCTTC. The variable domain in full, with the rest retrieved from reference TRBV7-2 and TRBJ1-2, is GAGVSQSPSNKVTEKGKDVELRCDPISGHTALYWYRQSLGQGLEFLIYFQGNSAPDKSGLPSDRFSAERTGGSVSTLTIQRTQQEDSAVYLCASSLGDTKTGGYTFGSGTRLTVV.

This clonotype has a count of ten or more. CDR3 residues: CASSVSGRSSYEQYF. The CDR3 coding sequence is TGTGCCAGCAGCGTCAGCGGGAGGAGCTCCTACGAGCAGTACTTC. This chain connects TRBV9 to TRBJ2-7; 9 nucleotides line up with TRBD2. This CDR3 spans 15 amino acids. Trimming took 2 bases from V and 0 from J; bases not matched to a gene: 3. Per germline, CDR1 SGDLS and CDR2 YYNGEE.

The chain is built from TRBV10-2 and TRBJ2-1; D remains unclear. CDR1 WSHSY and CDR2 SAAADI come from the germline V gene. The ends were cut back, 1 base at V and 8 bases at J, with 6 bases in the middle. The CDR3 length is 12 residues. The CDR3, as DNA: TGCGCCAGCAGTGAGTATAGATATGAGCAGTTCTTC. Translated, it gives CASSEYRYEQFF.

This clonotype was observed at least ten times. The chain couples TRBV6-1 to TRBJ1-1, with no clear D. The CDR3 spans 13 residues. CDR1 is MNHNS and CDR2 is SASEGT in the germline V gene. V lost 2 bases and J lost 1, with 5 bases in between. The CDR3 nucleotides are TGTGCCAGCAGTGAACGACGGAACACTGAAGCTTTCTTT. This codes for CASSERRNTEAFF.

The chain links TRBV14 to TRBJ2-1; no reliable D call. Between the trimmed V and J ends, which lost 0 bases and 10 bases, there was a span of 10 bases. There are 13 residues in the CDR3. The germline V gene has CDR1 SGHDN and CDR2 FVKESK. The CDR3 protein is CASSQDRAYEQFF. The CDR3 DNA reads TGTGCCAGCAGCCAAGATCGGGCCTACGAGCAGTTCTTC. Filled out from reference TRBV14 and TRBJ2-1, the complete variable domain reads EAGVTQFPSHSVIEKGQTVTLRCDPISGHDNLYWYRRVMGKEIKFLLHFVKESKQDESGMPNNRFLAERTGGTYSTLKVQPAELEDSGVYFCASSQDRAYEQFFGPGTRLTVL.

This clonotype occurred a few times. This chain links TRBV6-2 or TRBV6-3 with TRBJ1-1; 10 bases align to TRBD1. Per the germline V gene, CDR1 is MNHEY and CDR2 is SVGEGT. Trimming at V came to 6 bases and at J to 3 bases, leaving 7 bases not matched to a gene. CDR3 length: 15 amino acids. The CDR3 DNA follows: TGTGCCAGCAGCTTCGTGGGACAGGGGTACACTGAAGCTTTCTTT. Its translation is CASSFVGQGYTEAFF.

The chain combines TRBV10-3 with TRBJ2-3; D might be TRBD1 or TRBD2, each matching 6 bases. Germline V lookup: CDR1 ENHRY, CDR2 SYGVKD. V was pared by 4 bases and J by 1 base, with 18 bases between. This CDR3 region has 17 residues. CDR3 coding DNA: TGTGCCATCAGTGCATTCCCGCCAAGGGGGGGCACAGATACGCAGTATTTT. It encodes CAISAFPPRGGTDTQYF.

This clonotype has at least ten counts. The CDR3 region has the DNA TGTGCCAGCAGCTCAGATACATGGTCGGGGGTGGACACTGAAGCTTTCTTT. Translation gives CASSSDTWSGVDTEAFF. The gene calls are TRBV12-3 or TRBV12-4 and TRBJ1-1, with D possibly being TRBD1 (5 bases). The CDR3 runs 17 residues. Trimming left V 6 bases short and J 3 bases short, with 23 bases between.

This clonotype was detected ten times or more. The chain has TRBV15 and TRBJ1-5; weak D call: TRBD1 (6 bases). Germline V lookup: CDR1 LNHNV, CDR2 YYDKDF (reference sequence). The CDR3 has 15 amino acids. V was trimmed by 1 base and J by 3 bases, leaving 10 bases between them. CDR3 DNA: TGTGCCACCAGCAGAGTGGGGGGGCCCAATCAGCCCCAGCATTTT. Protein: CATSRVGGPNQPQHF. The full variable domain, with the rest looked up from reference TRBV15 and TRBJ1-5, is DAMVIQNPRYQVTQFGKPVTLSCSQTLNHNVMYWYQQKSSQAPKLLFHYYDKDFNNEADTPDNFQSRRPNTSFCFLDIRSPGLGDTAMYLCATSRVGGPNQPQHFGDGTRLSIL.

This clonotype was counted ten times or more. V usage is TRBV7-2 and J usage is TRBJ2-3, with a possible D match to TRBD2 (6 bases). The V gene lost 2 bases and the J gene lost 0 bases, with 15 bases spanning the gap. The CDR3 consists of 17 residues. Germline CDR1 reads SGHTA; CDR2 reads FQGNSA. The CDR3 DNA follows: TGTGCCAGCAGCTTATTCGGGGGAATCTATAGCACAGATACGCAGTATTTT. Translated: CASSLFGGIYSTDTQYF.

This clonotype was seen at least ten times. This rearrangement joins TRBV28 to TRBJ2-3, with D possibly matching TRBD2 (7 bases). The V end was cut by 2 bases, the J end by 1 base, with 16 bases between. CDR1 is MDHEN, CDR2 SYDVKM, per germline. The CDR3 has 17 amino acids. The CDR3 reads CASSLRAGAHRTDTQYF. The CDR3 coding sequence is TGTGCCAGCAGTTTACGGGCGGGGGCGCACCGCACAGATACGCAGTATTTT.